What follows describes a single TCR beta chain. Clones were read by immunoSEQ multiplex PCR, and TCRdb kept only the in-frame ones, dropping some. This table holds some 400,000 clones, about 89% found once. Clinical history reported by participants formed the basis on which cohorts were assigned. This sample was taken from a study of blood T cell repertoires in COVID-19. Study context: From the United States, Italy and Spain came samples of acute and convalescent COVID-19.

The clonotype was recovered from a woman in her 40s who had been exposed to COVID-19. Sequenced: PBMCs or T cells enriched from blood (not recorded which).

This chain's CDR3 is CASSRQGNTGELFF. CDR3 in DNA: TGTGCCAGCAGCCGACAGGGGAACACCGGGGAGCTGTTTTTT. The rearrangement links TRBV6-5 to TRBJ2-2, with 7 bases lining up with TRBD1. The germline V gene encodes CDR1 MNHEY and CDR2 SVGAGI. V trimming: 6 bases; J trimming: 1 base; junction bases outside the gene matches: 2. CDR3 length: 14 amino acids.